This T cell receptor (beta chain) originates from a study of PD-1 blockade in mismatch repair-deficient tumors. Sequencing was performed with immunoSEQ multiplex PCR; in TCRdb, only in-frame clones are kept and a portion is missing. Here the sample spans about 100,000 clones, 70% to 85% being singletons. V was pared by 4 bases and J by 6 bases, with 10 bases between. CDR3 size: 13 residues. Germline assignment: CDR1 MNHNY and CDR2 SVGAGI (reference sequence). The sequence derives from an adult with mismatch repair-deficient cancer. The sample was peripheral blood, taken roughly 35 weeks after starting pembrolizumab. The chain carries TRBV6-6 and TRBJ2-1; a possible D gene is TRBD1 (5 bases). DNA of the CDR3: TGTGCCAGCAGTTCCAGGGTGGGCAATGAGCAGTTCTTC. This codes for CASSSRVGNEQFF.